Listed below are T cell receptor beta chains from one sample, sequenced in a study of a mutant IDH1 vaccine in newly diagnosed glioma. Profiled with immunoSEQ multiplex PCR; TCRdb holds only in-frame clones, not every one. The sample consists of roughly 120,000 clones, around four fifths of them appearing once. These receptors' antigens are unknown. This sample comprised PBMCs, obtained from a glioma patient whose treatment included an IDH1 peptide vaccine. Receptor source: a man aged 40-50 years with glioma. The conserved cysteine and the conserved F or W are not part of the CDR3 here. The order of the fields is J gene, V gene, CDR3 protein.

TRBJ1-2	TRBV19	ASSIDLIDGYT
TRBJ2-3	TRBV7-2	ASSPGLAGGTDTQY
TRBJ2-2	TRBV15	ATSRVRGRSGELF
TRBJ2-7	TRBV5-4	ASSSRDRVTYEQY
TRBJ1-6	TRBV30	AWSGVGYNSPLH
TRBJ2-2	TRBV28	ASKEAGAAGGELF
TRBJ2-3	TRBV10-3	AKLAGEYTDTQY
TRBJ2-7	TRBV6-6	ASSPLTGGIYEQY
TRBJ2-5	TRBV5-6	ASSYGLAERTQY
TRBJ1-3	TRBV4-2	ASSQDESGRGSGNTIY
TRBJ1-3	TRBV4-2	ASSPDRVNSGNTIY
TRBJ1-2	TRBV11-2	ASTLGGTLGYT
TRBJ1-2	TRBV27	ASSPTVRSYGYT
TRBJ2-5	TRBV2	ASSPDRVETQY
TRBJ1-4	TRBV4-2	ASSQLAGTATNEKLF
TRBJ1-3	TRBV27	ASRPRGGAGGNTIY
TRBJ1-2	TRBV7-8	ASSSRPTGGREHYGYT
TRBJ1-5	TRBV15	ATSRDGGAGQPQH
TRBJ2-7	TRBV7-9	ASSPYGDTTYEQY
TRBJ1-2	TRBV14	ASSQQGKHGYT
TRBJ1-3	TRBV29-1	SVIGTGVNTIY
TRBJ2-3	TRBV5-4	ASSIGGSTDTQY
TRBJ2-3	TRBV11-2	ASSSGTRLTDTQY
TRBJ1-2	TRBV7-9	ASSLIRTGYT
TRBJ2-5	TRBV4-2	ASSWGQGLAETQY
TRBJ1-1	TRBV5-6	ASSSQGRAF
TRBJ1-1	TRBV18	ASSTDMNTEAF
TRBJ1-1	TRBV19	ASSIGTHTEAF